This T cell receptor beta chain derives from a study of blood T cell repertoires in COVID-19. With 2 bases removed from V and 6 bases from J, the gap between germline ends came to 14 bases. CDR1 and CDR2 (germline): GTSNPN, SVGIG (reference sequence). The CDR3 is 13 residues long. Here immunoSEQ multiplex PCR was the method, and the copy in TCRdb shows in-frame clones only, minus some. Of a few hundred thousand clones listed, around nine tenths are singletons. The source of this sequence is a man aged 45-60 years with acute or convalescent COVID-19. Sequenced material: peripheral blood. The V gene is TRBV30, the J gene TRBJ2-7, with D possibly being TRBD2 (7 bases). CDR3 amino acids: CAWSRGGAGEQYF. The CDR3 nucleotides read TGTGCCTGGAGTCGCGGGGGCGCGGGCGAGCAGTACTTC.